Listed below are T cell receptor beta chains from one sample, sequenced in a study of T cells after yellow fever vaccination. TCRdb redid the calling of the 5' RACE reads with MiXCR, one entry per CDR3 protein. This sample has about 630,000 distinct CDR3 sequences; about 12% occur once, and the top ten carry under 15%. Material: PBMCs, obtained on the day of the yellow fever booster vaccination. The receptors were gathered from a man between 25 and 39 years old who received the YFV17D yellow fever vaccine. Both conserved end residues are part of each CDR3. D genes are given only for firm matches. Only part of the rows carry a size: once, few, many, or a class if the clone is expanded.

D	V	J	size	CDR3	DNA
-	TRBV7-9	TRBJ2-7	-	CASSFSGTFYEQYF	TGTGCCAGCAGCTTTTCTGGGACATTCTACGAGCAGTACTTC
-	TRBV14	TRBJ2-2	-	CASSQVLAATGELFF	TGTGCCAGCAGCCAAGTCCTAGCCGCCACCGGGGAGCTGTTTTTT
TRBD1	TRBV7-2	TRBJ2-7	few	CASSYGTAESYEQYF	TGTGCCAGCAGCTATGGGACAGCAGAATCCTACGAGCAGTACTTC
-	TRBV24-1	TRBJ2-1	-	CATSLTSVGEQFF	TGTGCCACCAGTCTGACTTCCGTCGGTGAGCAGTTCTTC
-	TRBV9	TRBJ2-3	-	CASSVATSPADTQYF	TGTGCCAGCAGCGTAGCTACGTCTCCCGCAGATACGCAGTATTTT
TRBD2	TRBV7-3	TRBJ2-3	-	CASSPDPRGRGRDTQYF	TGTGCCAGCAGCCCTGACCCCCGCGGGAGAGGTAGAGATACGCAGTATTTT
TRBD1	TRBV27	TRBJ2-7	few	CASRSGGIPYEQYF	TGTGCCAGCAGGTCAGGGGGTATTCCCTACGAGCAGTACTTC
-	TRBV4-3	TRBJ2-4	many	CASSPRGEIAKNIQYF	TGCGCCAGCAGCCCCCGGGGCGAGATAGCCAAAAACATTCAGTACTTC
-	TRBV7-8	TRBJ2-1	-	CASSPHDEQFF	TGTGCCAGCAGCCCCCACGATGAGCAGTTCTTC
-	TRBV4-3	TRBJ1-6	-	CASSQEGNSPLHF	TGCGCCAGCAGCCAAGAAGGGAATTCACCCCTCCACTTT
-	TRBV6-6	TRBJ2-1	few	CACCVQSYNEQFF	TGTGCCTGTTGCGTGCAGTCCTACAATGAGCAGTTCTTC
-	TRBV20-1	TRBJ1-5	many	CSARIGREPQHF	TGCAGTGCTAGGATCGGGAGGGAACCCCAGCATTTT
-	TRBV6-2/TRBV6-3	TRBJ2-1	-	CASSRRDEQFF	TGTGCCAGCAGCCGGCGGGATGAGCAGTTCTTC
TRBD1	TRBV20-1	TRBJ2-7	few	CSARLDRGSEQYF	TGCAGTGCTAGGCTTGACAGGGGGAGCGAGCAGTACTTC
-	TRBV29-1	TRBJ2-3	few	CSVEKGADTQYF	TGCAGCGTTGAAAAGGGCGCAGATACGCAGTATTTT
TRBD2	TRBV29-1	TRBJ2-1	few	CSVEKAGATNYNEQFF	TGCAGCGTTGAAAAAGCGGGAGCCACTAACTACAATGAGCAGTTCTTC
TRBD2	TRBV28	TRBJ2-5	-	CATSKGLAGRVPETQYF	TGTGCCACATCGAAAGGACTAGCGGGACGTGTCCCAGAGACCCAGTACTTC
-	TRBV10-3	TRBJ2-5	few	CAISDSREKETQYF	TGTGCCATCAGTGATTCTCGGGAGAAAGAGACCCAGTACTTC
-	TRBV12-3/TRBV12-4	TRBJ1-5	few	CASSGGGSLGYQPQHF	TGTGCCAGCAGTGGGGGGGGGTCTCTCGGCTACCAGCCCCAGCATTTT
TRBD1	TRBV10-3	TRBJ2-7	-	CAIKPRDSNSYEQYF	TGTGCCATCAAACCCAGGGACAGCAACTCCTACGAGCAGTACTTC
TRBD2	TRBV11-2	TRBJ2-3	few	CASSSWTSGRLSTDTQYF	TGTGCCAGCAGCTCGTGGACTAGCGGGAGGTTGAGCACAGATACGCAGTATTTT
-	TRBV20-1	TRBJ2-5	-	CSAWDSQETQYF	TGCAGTGCTTGGGACTCCCAAGAGACCCAGTACTTC
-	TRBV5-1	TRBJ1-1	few	CASSLVGTTEAFF	TGCGCCAGCAGCTTGGTGGGGACCACTGAAGCTTTCTTT
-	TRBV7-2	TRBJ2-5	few	CASSYVVHQETQYF	TGTGCCAGCAGCTACGTAGTCCACCAAGAGACCCAGTACTTC
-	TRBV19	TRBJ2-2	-	CASSNTGFNGELFF	TGTGCCAGTAGTAACACAGGGTTCAACGGGGAGCTGTTTTTT
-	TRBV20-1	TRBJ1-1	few	CSAREAGRRTEAFF	TGCAGTGCTAGAGAAGCGGGGCGCAGGACTGAAGCTTTCTTT
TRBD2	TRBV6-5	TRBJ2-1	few	CASSYRREEVNEQFF	TGTGCCAGCAGTTACCGGCGGGAGGAGGTCAATGAGCAGTTCTTC
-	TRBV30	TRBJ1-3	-	CAWSDDRSTIYF	TGTGCCTGGAGTGATGACAGGTCCACCATATATTTT
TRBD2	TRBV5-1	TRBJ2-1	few	CASSLGLAAWDEQFF	TGCGCCAGCAGCTTGGGACTAGCGGCTTGGGATGAGCAGTTCTTC
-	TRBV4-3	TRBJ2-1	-	CASSQDLRGGIEQFF	TGCGCCAGCAGCCAAGATCTGCGAGGAGGGATTGAGCAGTTCTTC
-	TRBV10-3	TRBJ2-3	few	CAIRFQDTDTQYF	TGTGCCATCAGATTTCAGGACACAGATACGCAGTATTTT
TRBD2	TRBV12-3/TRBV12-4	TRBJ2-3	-	CASSQGTSSTQYF	TGTGCCAGCAGTCAAGGGACTAGCAGTACGCAGTATTTT
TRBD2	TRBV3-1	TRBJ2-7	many	CASSQEQAGGPYEQYF	TGTGCCAGCAGCCAAGAACAAGCGGGAGGACCCTACGAGCAGTACTTC
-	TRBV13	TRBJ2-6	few	CASSWSSGANVLTF	TGTGCCAGCAGCTGGAGCTCTGGGGCCAACGTCCTGACTTTC
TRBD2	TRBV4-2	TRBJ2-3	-	CASSPTPIAGSTDTQYF	TGTGCCAGCAGCCCGACTCCAATAGCGGGTAGCACAGATACGCAGTATTTT
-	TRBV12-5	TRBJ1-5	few	CASGFGGDGSRYSNQPQHF	TGTGCTAGTGGTTTCGGGGGGGACGGCTCCCGATATAGCAATCAGCCCCAGCATTTT
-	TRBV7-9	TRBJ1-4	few	CASSLSGQFFEKLFF	TGTGCCAGCAGCTTATCCGGACAGTTTTTTGAAAAACTGTTTTTT
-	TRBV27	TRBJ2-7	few	CASGRGNYEQYF	TGTGCCAGCGGACGGGGGAACTACGAGCAGTACTTC
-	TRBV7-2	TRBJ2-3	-	CASSSRGAKDKQYF	TGTGCCAGCAGCTCCAGGGGGGCTAAGGATAAGCAGTATTTT
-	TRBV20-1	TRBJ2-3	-	CSAGGQVLADTQYF	TGCAGTGCTGGGGGGCAGGTTCTCGCAGATACGCAGTATTTT
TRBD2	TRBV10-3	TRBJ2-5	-	CAIGGAGVLETQYF	TGTGCCATCGGCGGTGCGGGAGTGTTGGAGACCCAGTACTTC
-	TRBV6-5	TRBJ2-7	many	CASSYSREQYF	TGTGCCAGCAGTTACTCCCGGGAGCAGTACTTC
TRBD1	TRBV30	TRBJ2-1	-	CAFKNDRVSYNEQFF	TGTGCCTTCAAGAATGACAGGGTCTCCTACAATGAGCAGTTCTTC
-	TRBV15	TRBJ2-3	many	CATRREWADTQYF	TGTGCCACTCGGCGGGAATGGGCAGATACGCAGTATTTT
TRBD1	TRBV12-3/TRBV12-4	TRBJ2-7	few	CASSSRTGAYSYEQYF	TGTGCCAGCAGTTCCCGGACAGGGGCATACTCCTACGAGCAGTACTTC
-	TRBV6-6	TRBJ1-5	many	CASRAQTGQPQHF	TGTGCCAGCAGAGCTCAGACGGGGCAGCCCCAGCATTTT
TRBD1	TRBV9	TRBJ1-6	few	CASSVERQGNSPLHF	TGTGCCAGCAGCGTAGAGAGACAGGGAAATTCACCCCTCCACTTT
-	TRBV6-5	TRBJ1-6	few	CASFSYNSPLHF	TGTGCCAGCTTCTCCTATAATTCACCCCTCCACTTT
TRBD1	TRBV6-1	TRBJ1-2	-	CASSPRQGRPNYGYTF	TGTGCCAGCAGCCCCCGACAGGGACGGCCTAACTATGGCTACACCTTC
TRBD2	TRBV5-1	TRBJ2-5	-	CASSSASGQETQYF	TGCGCCAGCAGCTCCGCTAGCGGCCAAGAGACCCAGTACTTC
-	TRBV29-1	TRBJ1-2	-	CSVGDNYPYGYTF	TGCAGCGTCGGGGACAATTACCCGTATGGCTACACCTTC
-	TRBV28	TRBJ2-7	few	CASKEGYDEQYF	TGTGCCAGCAAGGAGGGGTACGACGAGCAGTACTTC
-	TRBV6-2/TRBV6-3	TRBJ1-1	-	CASAEGDTEAFF	TGTGCCAGCGCCGAGGGGGACACTGAAGCTTTCTTT
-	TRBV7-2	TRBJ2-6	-	CASSFVFSGANVLTF	TGTGCCAGCAGCTTTGTGTTCTCTGGGGCCAACGTCCTGACTTTC
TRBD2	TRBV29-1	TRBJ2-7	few	CSVSSGETEQYF	TGCAGCGTTTCTAGCGGAGAAACCGAGCAGTACTTC
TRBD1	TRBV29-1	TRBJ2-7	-	CSAGDRGLYEQYF	TGCAGCGCAGGGGACAGGGGGCTATACGAGCAGTACTTC
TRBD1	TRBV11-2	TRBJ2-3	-	CASSFPGQAVTDTQYF	TGTGCCAGCAGCTTCCCGGGACAGGCTGTCACAGATACGCAGTATTTT
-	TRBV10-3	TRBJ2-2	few	CAISLERAGELFF	TGTGCCATCTCCTTAGAGCGGGCCGGGGAGCTGTTTTTT
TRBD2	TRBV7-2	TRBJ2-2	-	CASSLADANTGELFF	TGTGCCAGCAGCCTAGCGGATGCGAACACCGGGGAGCTGTTTTTT
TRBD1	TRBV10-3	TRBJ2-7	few	CAISRDSSSYEQYF	TGTGCCATAAGCCGGGACAGCAGCTCCTACGAGCAGTACTTC